The present TCR beta chain was sequenced within a study of cytomegalovirus exposure and HLA in healthy donors. The CDR3 is 14 amino acids. Germline CDR1 reads LNHDA; CDR2 reads SQIVND (reference sequence). Findings and limits, study-wide: An analysis done earlier found most TCR beta V segments productive about 90% or about 30% of the time. Whilst most TCR sequences proved rare, a subset of public TCRs occurred across many donors. Presence/absence analyses supposed approximately even sequencing depth among donors.

60 Vbeta and 13 Jbeta primers were used in PCR. Here immunoSEQ multiplex PCR was the method, and the copy in TCRdb shows in-frame clones only, minus some. The sample carries roughly 100,000 clones, roughly three quarters recorded once. Concerning this clone itself: What it recognizes is unknown.

Sequenced sample: PBMCs. The gene calls are TRBV19 and TRBJ2-5; 9 nucleotides line up with TRBD1. Matching the DNA end better, TRBJ2-7 makes the J call doubtful. This sequence originates from a woman between 40 and 55 years old in good health and CMV-seronegative. CDR3 residues: CASRPGQGIYEQYF. The CDR3 DNA is TGTGCCAGTAGACCGGGACAGGGAATCTACGAGCAGTACTTC.